The T cell receptor (beta chain) under discussion was sequenced for a study of blood T cell repertoires in COVID-19. Overall study: Researchers got acute and convalescent COVID-19 samples from the United States, Italy and Spain.

Germline trimming cut 0 bases from V and 4 bases from J; bases unmatched to any gene: 5. The CDR3 sequence is 16 residues long. The germline V gene has CDR1 MNHEY and CDR2 SVGAGI. Original data processing: Reference gene primer amplification gave estimated nucleated cell counts. Data came from immunoSEQ multiplex PCR; TCRdb stores just in-frame clones and leaves some out. The V and J calls and the clone size are those of that table, but D and trimming were determined from the DNA. The data hold 90,000 to 120,000 clones, with 84% observed a single time. V usage is TRBV6-5 and J usage is TRBJ2-2; 7 bases map to TRBD2. Sequenced sample: peripheral blood. The sequence came from a human donor in a cohort sampled during active COVID-19. The CDR3 region is CASSYSPGLTTGELFF. The CDR3 DNA is TGTGCCAGCAGTTACTCCCCGGGACTAACCACCGGGGAGCTGTTTTTT.